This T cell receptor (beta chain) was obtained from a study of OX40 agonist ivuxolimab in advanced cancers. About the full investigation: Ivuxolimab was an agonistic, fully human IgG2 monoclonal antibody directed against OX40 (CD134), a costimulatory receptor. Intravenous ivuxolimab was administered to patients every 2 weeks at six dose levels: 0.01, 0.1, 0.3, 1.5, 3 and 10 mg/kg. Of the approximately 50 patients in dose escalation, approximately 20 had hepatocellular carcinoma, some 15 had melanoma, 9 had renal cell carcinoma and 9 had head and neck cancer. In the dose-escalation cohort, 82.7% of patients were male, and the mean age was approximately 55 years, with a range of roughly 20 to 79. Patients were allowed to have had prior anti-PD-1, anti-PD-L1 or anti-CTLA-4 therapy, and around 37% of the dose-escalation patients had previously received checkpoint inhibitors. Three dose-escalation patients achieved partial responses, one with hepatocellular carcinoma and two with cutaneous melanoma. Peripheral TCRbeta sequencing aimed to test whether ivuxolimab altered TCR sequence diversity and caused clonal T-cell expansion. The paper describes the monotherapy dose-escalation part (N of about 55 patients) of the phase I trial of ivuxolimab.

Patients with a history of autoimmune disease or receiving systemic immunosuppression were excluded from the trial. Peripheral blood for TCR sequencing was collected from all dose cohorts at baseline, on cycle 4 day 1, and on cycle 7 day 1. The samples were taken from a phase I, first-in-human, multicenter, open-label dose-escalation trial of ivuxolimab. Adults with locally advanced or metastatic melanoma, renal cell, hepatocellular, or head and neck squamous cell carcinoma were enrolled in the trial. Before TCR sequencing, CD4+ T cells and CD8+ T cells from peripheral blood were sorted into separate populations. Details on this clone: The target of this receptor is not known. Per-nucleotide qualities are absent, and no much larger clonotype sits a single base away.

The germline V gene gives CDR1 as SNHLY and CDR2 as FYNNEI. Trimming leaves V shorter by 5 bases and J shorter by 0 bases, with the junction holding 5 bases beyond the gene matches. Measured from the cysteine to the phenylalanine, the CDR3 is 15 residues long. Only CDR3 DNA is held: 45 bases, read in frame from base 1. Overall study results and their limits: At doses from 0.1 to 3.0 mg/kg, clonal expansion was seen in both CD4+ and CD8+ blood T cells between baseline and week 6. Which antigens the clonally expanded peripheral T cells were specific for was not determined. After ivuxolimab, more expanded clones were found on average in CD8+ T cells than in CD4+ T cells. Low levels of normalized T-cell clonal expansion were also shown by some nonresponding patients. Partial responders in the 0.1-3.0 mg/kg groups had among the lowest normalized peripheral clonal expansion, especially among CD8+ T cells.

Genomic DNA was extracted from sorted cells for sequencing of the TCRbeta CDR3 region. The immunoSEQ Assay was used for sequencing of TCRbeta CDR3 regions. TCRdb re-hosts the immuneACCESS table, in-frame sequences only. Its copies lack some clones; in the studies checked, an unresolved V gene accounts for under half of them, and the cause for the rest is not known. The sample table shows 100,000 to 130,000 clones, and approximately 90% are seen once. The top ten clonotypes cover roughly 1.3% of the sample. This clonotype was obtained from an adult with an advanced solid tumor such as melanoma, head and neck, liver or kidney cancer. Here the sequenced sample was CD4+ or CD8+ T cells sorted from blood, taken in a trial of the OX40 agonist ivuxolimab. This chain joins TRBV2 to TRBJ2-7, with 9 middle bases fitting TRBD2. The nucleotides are TGTGCCAGCAGTCGAGCGGGAGGCAGCTCCTACGAGCAGTACTTC. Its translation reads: CASSRAGGSSYEQYF.